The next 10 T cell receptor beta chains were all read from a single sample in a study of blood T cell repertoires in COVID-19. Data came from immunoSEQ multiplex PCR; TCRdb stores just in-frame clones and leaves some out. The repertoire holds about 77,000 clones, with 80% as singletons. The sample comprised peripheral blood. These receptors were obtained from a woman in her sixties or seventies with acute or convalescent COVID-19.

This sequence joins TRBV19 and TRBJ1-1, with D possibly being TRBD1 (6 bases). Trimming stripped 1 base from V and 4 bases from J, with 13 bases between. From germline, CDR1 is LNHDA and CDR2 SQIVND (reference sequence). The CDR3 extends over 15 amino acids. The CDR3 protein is CASSIAAVGGTEAFF. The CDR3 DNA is TGTGCCAGTAGTATAGCCGCGGTAGGGGGCACTGAAGCTTTCTTT.

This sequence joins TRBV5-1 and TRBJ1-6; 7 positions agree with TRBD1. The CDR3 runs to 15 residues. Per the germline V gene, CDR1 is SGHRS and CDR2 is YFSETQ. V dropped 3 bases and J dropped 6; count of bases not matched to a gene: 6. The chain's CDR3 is CASSSGDSFNSPLHF. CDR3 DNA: TGCGCCAGCAGCTCGGGGGACAGCTTTAATTCACCCCTCCACTTT.

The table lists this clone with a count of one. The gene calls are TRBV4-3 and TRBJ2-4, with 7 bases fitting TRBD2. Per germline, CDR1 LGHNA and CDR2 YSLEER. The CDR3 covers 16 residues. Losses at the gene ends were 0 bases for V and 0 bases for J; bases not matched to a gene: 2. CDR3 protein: CASSQEIAGAKNIQYF. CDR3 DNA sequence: TGCGCCAGCAGCCAAGAAATAGCGGGAGCCAAAAACATTCAGTACTTC.

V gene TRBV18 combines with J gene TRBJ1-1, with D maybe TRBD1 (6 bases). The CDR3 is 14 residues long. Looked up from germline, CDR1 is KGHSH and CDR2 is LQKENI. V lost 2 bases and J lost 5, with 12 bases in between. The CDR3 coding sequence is TGTGCCAGCTCACCAGGGACATTTCGGACTGAAGCTTTCTTT. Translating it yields CASSPGTFRTEAFF. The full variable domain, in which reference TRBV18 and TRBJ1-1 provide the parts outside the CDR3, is NAGVMQNPRHLVRRRGQEARLRCSPMKGHSHVYWYRQLPEEGLKFMVYLQKENIIDESGMPKERFSAEFPKEGPSILRIQQVVRGDSAAYFCASSPGTFRTEAFFGQGTRLTVV.

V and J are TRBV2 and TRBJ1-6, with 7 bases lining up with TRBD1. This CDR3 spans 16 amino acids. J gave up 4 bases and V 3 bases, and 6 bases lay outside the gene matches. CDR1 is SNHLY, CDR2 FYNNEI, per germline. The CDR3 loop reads CASSETGQSYNSPLHF. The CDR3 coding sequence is TGTGCCAGCAGTGAGACGGGACAGAGTTATAATTCACCCCTCCACTTT.

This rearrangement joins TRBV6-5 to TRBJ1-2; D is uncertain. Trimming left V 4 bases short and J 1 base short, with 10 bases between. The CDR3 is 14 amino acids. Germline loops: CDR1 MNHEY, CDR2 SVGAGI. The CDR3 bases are TGTGCCAGCAGTTCAGTTCGGGGTAACTATGGCTACACCTTC. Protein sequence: CASSSVRGNYGYTF.

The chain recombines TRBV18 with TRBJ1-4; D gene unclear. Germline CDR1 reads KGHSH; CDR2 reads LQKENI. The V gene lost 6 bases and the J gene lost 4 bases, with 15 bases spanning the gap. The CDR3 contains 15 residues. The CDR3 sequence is CASSSPGLGNEKLFF. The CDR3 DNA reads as TGTGCCAGCTCTTCACCTGGGCTGGGTAATGAAAAACTGTTTTTT.

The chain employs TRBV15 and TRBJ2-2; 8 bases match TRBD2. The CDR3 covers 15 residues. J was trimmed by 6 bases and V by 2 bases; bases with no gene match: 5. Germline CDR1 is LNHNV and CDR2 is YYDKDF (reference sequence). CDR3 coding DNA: TGTGCCACCAGCAGATCCGGACTAGCCTCCGGGGAGCTGTTTTTT. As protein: CATSRSGLASGELFF.

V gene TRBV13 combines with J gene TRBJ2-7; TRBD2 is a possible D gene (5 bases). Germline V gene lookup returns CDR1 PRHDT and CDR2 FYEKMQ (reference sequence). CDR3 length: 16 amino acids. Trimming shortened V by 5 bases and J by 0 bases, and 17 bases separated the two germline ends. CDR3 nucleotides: TGTGCCAGCAGCCCCCGCTCTGACGGGGTCTCCTACGAGCAGTACTTC. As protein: CASSPRSDGVSYEQYF.

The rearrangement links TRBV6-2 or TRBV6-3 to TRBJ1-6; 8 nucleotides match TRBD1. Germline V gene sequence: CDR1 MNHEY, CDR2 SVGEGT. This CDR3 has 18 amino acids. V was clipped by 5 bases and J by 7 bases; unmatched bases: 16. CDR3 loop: CASSHGRKGQGANSPLHF. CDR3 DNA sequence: TGTGCCAGCAGTCACGGAAGGAAGGGGCAGGGGGCGAATTCACCCCTCCACTTT.